What follows is one TCR beta chain and its context. This sample is drawn from a study of cytomegalovirus exposure and HLA in healthy donors. Using immunoSEQ multiplex PCR, the repertoire was profiled, and TCRdb retains in-frame clones only, with some absent. The sample carries about 120,000 clones, 89% recorded once. Germline CDR1 GTSNPN, CDR2 SVGIG (reference sequence). Trimming cost V 0 bases and J 4 bases; bases outside gene matches: 8. The CDR3 sequence is 15 residues long. The sample comprised PBMCs. This TCR was sampled from a woman aged 18-30 years in good health and CMV-seronegative. This chain links TRBV30 with TRBJ2-7, with 8 bases aligning to TRBD1. As DNA, the CDR3 is TGTGCCTGGAGTGTAGCACAGGGGGTTCATTACGAGCAGTACGTC. It codes for CAWSVAQGVHYEQYV.